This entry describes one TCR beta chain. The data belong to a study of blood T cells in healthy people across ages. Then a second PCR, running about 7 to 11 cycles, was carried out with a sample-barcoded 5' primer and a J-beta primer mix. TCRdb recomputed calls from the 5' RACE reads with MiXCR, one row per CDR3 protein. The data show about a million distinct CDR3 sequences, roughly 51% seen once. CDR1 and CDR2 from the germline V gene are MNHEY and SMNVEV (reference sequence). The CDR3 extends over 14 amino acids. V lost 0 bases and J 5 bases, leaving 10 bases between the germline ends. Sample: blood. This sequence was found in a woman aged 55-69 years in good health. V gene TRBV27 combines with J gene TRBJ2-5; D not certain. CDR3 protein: CASSLSWLEETQYF. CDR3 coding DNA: TGTGCCAGCAGTTTATCATGGTTGGAGGAGACCCAGTACTTC.